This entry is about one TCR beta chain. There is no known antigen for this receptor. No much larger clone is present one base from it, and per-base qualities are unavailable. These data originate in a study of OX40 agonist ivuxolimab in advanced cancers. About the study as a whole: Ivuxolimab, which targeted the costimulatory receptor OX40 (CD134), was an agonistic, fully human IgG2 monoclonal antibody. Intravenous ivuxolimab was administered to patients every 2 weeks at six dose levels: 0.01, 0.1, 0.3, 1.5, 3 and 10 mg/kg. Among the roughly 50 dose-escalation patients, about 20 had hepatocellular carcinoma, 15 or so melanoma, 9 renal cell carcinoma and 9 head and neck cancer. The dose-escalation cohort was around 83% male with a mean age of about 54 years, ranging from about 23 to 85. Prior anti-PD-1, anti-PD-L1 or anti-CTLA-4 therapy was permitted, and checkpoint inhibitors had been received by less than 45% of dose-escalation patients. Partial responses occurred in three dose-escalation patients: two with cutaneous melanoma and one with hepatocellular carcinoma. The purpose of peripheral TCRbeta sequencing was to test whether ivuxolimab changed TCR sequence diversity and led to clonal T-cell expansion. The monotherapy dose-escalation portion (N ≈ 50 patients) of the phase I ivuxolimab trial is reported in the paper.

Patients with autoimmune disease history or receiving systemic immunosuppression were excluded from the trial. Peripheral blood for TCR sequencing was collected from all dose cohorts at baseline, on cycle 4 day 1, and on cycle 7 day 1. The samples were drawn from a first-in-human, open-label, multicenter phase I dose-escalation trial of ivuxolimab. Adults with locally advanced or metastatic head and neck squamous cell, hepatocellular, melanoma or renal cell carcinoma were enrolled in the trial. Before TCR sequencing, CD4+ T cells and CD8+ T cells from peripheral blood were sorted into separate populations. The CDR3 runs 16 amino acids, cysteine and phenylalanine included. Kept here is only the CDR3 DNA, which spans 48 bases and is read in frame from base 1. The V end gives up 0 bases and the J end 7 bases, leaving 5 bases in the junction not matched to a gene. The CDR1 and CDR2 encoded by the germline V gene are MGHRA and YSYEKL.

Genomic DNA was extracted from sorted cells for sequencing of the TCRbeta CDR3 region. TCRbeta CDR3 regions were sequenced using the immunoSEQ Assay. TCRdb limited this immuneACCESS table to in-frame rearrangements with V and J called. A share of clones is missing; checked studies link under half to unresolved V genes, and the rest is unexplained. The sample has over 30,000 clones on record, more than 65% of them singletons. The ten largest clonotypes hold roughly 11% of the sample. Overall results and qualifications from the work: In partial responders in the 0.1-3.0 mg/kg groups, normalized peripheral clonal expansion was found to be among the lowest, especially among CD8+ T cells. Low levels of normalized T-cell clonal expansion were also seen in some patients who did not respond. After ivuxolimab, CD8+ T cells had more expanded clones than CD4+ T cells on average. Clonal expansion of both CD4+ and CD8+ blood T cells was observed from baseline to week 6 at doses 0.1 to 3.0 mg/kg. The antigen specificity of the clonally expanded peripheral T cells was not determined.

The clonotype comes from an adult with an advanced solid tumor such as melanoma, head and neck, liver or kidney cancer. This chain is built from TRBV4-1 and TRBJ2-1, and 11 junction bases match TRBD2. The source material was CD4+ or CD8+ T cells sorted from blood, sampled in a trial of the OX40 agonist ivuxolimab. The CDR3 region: CASSQDSGGALNEQFF. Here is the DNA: TGCGCCAGCAGCCAAGATAGCGGGGGGGCATTAAATGAGCAGTTCTTC.